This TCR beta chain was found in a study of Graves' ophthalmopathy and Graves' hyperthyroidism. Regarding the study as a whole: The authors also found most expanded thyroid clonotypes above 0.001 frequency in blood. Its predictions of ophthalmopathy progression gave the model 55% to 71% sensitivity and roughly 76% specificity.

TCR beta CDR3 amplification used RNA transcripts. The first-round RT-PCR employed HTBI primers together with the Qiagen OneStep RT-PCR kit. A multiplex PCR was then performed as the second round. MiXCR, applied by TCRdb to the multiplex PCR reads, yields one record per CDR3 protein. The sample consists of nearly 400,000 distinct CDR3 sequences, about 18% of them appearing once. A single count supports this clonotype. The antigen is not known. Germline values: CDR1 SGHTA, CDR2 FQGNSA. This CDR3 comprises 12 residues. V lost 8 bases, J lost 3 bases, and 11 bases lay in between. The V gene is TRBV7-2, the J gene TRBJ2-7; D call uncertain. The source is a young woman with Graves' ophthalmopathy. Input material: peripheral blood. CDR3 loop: CASSINDYEQYF. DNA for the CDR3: TGTGCCAGCTCAATCAATGACTACGAGCAGTACTTC.